This T cell receptor beta chain was sequenced during a study of cytomegalovirus exposure and HLA in healthy donors. Study-level points and caveats: When analyzed later, the rates of TCR association showed variation by HLA locus, with DRB1 the most and HLA-C the fewest.

Trimming pared 1 base from V and 6 bases from J, leaving 15 bases between. CDR3 length: 16 residues. The V gene's germline CDR1 is SGHTA and CDR2 FQGTGA. Details on this clone: No antigen is known for it.

Amplification used 60 Vbeta primers and 13 Jbeta primers. Some clones are missing from TCRdb's copy, which holds only in-frame ones; the method was immunoSEQ multiplex PCR. The sample includes approximately 110,000 clones, around 79% of them seen just once. The source is a woman between 40 and 55 years old in good health and CMV-seronegative. Sequencing was done on a sample of PBMCs. The J gene is TRBJ2-2, the V gene TRBV7-3, with D tentatively TRBD2 (6 bases). The CDR3 DNA sequence: TGTGCCAGCAGCTTAATCCGACTAGATTGTTCCGGGGAGCTGTTTTTT. Translated, it gives CASSLIRLDCSGELFF.